The TCR beta chain described here comes from a study of blood T cell repertoires in COVID-19. As for the study in general: From T cells, B-cell-depleted T cells, or PBMCs came the material, which was cDNA or gDNA.

V lost 1 base, J lost 5 bases, and 20 bases lay in between. The CDR3 extends over 16 amino acids. Germline V gives CDR1 SQVTM, CDR2 ANQGSEA. In the authors' workflow: How many nucleated cells were present was estimated from reference gene primer amplification. Generated by immunoSEQ multiplex PCR, the TCRdb table keeps only in-frame clones and is missing some. The DNA gave D and trimming, while V, J and clone size come from that table. The sample lists some 160,000 clones, 65% to 85% occurring once. This chain uses TRBV29-1 with TRBJ1-2; D might be TRBD1 (6 bases). Sequenced sample: peripheral blood. The clonotype was recovered from a woman older than 75 with acute or convalescent COVID-19. The CDR3 sequence: CSVEAGTGRGVYGYTF. For the CDR3, the DNA is TGCAGCGTTGAAGCGGGAACAGGCAGGGGAGTATATGGCTACACCTTC. Using reference TRBV29-1 and TRBJ1-2 for the parts outside the CDR3, the full variable domain is SAVISQKPSRDICQRGTSLTIQCQVDSQVTMMFWYRQQPGQSLTLIATANQGSEATYESGFVIDKFPISRPNLTFSTLTVSNMSPEDSSIYLCSVEAGTGRGVYGYTFGSGTRLTVV.